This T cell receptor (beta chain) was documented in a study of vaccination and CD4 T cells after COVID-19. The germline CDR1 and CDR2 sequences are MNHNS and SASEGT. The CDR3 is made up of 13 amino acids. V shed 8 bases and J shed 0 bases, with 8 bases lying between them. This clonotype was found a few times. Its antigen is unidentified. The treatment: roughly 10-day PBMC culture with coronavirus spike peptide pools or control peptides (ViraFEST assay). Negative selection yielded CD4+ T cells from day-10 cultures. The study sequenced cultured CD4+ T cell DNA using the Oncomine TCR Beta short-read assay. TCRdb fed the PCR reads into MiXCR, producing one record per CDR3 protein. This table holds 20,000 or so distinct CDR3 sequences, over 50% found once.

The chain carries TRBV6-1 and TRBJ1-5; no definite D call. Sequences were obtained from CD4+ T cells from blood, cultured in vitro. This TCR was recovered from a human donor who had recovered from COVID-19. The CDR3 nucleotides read TGTGCCAGCTCGGCCTATAGCAATCAGCCCCAGCATTTT. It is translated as CASSAYSNQPQHF.